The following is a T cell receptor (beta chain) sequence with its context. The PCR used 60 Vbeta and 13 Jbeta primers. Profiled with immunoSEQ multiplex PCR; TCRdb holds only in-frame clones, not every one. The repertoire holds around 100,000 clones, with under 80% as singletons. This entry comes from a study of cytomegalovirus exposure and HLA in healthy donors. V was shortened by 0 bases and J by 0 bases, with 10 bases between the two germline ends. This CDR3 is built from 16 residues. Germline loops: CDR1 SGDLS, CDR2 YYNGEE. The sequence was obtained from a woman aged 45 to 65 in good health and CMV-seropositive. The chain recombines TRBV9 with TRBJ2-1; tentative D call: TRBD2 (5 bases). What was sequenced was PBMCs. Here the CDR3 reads CASSVVAGLSYNEQFF. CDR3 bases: TGTGCCAGCAGCGTAGTTGCGGGCCTCTCCTACAATGAGCAGTTCTTC.